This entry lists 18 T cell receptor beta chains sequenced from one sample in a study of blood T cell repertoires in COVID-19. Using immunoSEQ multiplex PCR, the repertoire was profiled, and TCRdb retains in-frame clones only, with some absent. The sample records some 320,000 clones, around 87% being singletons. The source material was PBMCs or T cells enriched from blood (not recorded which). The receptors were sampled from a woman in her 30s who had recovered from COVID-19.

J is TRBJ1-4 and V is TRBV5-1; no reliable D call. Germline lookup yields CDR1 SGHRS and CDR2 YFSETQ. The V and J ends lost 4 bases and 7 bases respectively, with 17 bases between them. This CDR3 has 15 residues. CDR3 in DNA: TGCGCCAGCAGCCCGGCTGGGTCCCCAGGTGAAAAACTGTTTTTT. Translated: CASSPAGSPGEKLFF.

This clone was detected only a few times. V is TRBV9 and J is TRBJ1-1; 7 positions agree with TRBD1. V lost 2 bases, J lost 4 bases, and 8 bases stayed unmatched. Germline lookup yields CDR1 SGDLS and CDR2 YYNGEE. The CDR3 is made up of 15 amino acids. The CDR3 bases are TGTGCCAGCAGCGTTACGGGACAGCGTACCACTGAAGCTTTCTTT. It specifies CASSVTGQRTTEAFF.

The CDR3 DNA is TGCGCCAGCAGCTTGGTACGCGGGGAAGCCTACGAGCAGTACTTC. Protein: CASSLVRGEAYEQYF. This chain connects TRBV5-1 to TRBJ2-7; maybe TRBD2 (6 bases). Trimming cost V 0 bases and J 2 bases, with 12 bases left between them. This CDR3 has 15 amino acids. The germline V gene encodes CDR1 SGHRS and CDR2 YFSETQ.

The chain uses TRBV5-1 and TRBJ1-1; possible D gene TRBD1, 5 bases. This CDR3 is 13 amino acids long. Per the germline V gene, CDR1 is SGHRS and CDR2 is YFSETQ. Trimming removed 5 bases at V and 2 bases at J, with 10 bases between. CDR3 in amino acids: CASRLRGNTEAFF. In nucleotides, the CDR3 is TGCGCCAGCAGGTTGAGGGGTAACACTGAAGCTTTCTTT.

CDR3 residues: CASSLVAGYEQYF. The CDR3 DNA reads TGTGCCAGCAGCTTAGTTGCAGGCTACGAGCAGTACTTC. V usage is TRBV7-9 and J usage is TRBJ2-7; D is undetermined. Germline V lookup: CDR1 SEHNR, CDR2 FQNEAQ (reference sequence). This CDR3 is built from 13 residues. The V end lost 1 base, the J end lost 3 bases, and 7 bases lay between the germline ends.

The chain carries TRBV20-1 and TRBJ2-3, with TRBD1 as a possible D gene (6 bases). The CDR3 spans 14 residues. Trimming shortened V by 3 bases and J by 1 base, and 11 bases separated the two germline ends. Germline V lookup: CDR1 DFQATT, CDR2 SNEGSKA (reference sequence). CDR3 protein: CSASGKGGTDTQYF. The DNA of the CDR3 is TGCAGTGCTAGTGGAAAGGGGGGCACAGATACGCAGTATTTT.

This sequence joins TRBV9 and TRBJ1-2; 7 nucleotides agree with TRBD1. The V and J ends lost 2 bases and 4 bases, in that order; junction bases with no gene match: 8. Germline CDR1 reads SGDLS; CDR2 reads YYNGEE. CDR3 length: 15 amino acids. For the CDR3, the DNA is TGTGCCAGCAGCGTGGGGCTCGGACAGGTCTATGGCTACACCTTC. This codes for CASSVGLGQVYGYTF.

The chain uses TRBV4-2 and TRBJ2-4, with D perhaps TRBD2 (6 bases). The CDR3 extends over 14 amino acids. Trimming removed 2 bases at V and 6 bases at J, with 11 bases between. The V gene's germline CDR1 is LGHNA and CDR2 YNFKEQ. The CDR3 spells CASSQPGRGNIQYF. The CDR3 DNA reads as TGTGCCAGCAGCCAACCCGGGCGGGGAAACATTCAGTACTTC.

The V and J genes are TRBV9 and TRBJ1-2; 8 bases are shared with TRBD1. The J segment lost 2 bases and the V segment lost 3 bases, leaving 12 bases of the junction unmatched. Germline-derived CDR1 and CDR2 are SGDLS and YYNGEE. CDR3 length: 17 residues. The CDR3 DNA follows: TGTGCCAGCAGCGCGAAGCCGCAGGGGGCTGGCAACTATGGCTACACCTTC. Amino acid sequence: CASSAKPQGAGNYGYTF. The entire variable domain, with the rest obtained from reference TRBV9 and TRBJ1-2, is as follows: DSGVTQTPKHLITATGQRVTLRCSPRSGDLSVYWYQQSLDQGLQFLIQYYNGEERAKGNILERFSAQQFPDLHSELNLSSLELGDSALYFCASSAKPQGAGNYGYTFGSGTRLTVV.

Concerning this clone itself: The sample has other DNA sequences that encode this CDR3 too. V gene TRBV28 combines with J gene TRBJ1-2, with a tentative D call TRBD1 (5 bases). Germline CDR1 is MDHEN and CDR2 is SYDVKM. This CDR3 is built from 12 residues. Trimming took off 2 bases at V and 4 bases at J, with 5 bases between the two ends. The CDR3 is CASSLRGYGYTF. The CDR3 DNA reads TGTGCCAGCAGTTTAAGGGGCTATGGCTACACCTTC.

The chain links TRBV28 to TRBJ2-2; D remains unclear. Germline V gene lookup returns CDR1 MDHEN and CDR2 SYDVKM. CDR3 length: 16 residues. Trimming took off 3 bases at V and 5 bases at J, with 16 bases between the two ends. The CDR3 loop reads CASSLLTPARTGELFF. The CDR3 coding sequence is TGTGCCAGCAGTTTGCTGACACCGGCACGAACCGGGGAGCTGTTTTTT.

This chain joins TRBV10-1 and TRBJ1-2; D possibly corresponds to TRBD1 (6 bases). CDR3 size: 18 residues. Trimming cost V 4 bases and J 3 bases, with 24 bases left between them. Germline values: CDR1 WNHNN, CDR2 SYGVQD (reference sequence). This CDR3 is CASSVTRTAENSYYGYTF. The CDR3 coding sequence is TGCGCCAGCAGTGTGACCAGGACAGCCGAGAATTCTTACTATGGCTACACCTTC.

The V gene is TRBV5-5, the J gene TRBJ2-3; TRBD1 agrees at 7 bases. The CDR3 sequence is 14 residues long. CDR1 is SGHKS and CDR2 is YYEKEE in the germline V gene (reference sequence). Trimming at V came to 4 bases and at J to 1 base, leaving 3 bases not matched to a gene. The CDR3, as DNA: TGTGCCAGCAGCCTCCAGGGGGGCACAGATACGCAGTATTTT. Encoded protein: CASSLQGGTDTQYF.

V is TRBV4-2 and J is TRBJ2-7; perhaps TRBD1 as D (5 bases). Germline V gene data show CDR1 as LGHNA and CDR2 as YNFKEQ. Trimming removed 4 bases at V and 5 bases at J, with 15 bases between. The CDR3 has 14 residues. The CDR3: CASSPTAGFNEQYF. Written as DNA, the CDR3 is TGTGCCAGCAGCCCAACTGCAGGGTTTAACGAGCAGTACTTC.

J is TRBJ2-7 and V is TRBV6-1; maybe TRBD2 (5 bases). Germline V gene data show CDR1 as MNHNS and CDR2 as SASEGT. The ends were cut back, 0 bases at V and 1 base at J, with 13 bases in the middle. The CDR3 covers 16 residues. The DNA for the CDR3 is TGTGCCAGCAGTGAAGCCGCCGGAGGCTTTTCCTACGAGCAGTACTTC. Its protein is CASSEAAGGFSYEQYF.

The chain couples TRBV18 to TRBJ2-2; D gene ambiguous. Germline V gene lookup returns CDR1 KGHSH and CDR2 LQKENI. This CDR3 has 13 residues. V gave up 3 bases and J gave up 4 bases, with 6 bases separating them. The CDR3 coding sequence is TGTGCCAGCTCACCGTACACCACCGGGGAGCTGTTTTTT. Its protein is CASSPYTTGELFF.

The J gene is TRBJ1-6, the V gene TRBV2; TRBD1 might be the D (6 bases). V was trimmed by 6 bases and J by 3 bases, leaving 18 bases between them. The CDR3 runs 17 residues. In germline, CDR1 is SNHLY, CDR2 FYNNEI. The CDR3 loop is CASRMHSTGYYNSPLHF. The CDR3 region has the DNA TGTGCCAGCAGAATGCACTCAACAGGGTACTATAATTCACCCCTCCACTTT.

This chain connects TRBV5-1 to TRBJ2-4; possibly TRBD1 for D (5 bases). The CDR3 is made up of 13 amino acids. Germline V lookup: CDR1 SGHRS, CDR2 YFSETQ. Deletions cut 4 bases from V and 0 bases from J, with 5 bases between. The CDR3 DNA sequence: TGCGCCAGCAGCGGGGCAGCCAAAAACATTCAGTACTTC. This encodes CASSGAAKNIQYF.